The 29 T cell receptor beta chains below all came from one sample that was sequenced in a study of T cell responses to AZD1222 COVID-19 vaccine. Some clones are missing from TCRdb's copy, which holds only in-frame ones; the method was immunoSEQ multiplex PCR. Of 150,000 to 200,000 clones in the sample, about 90% are singletons; the top ten hold about 1%. The sequenced sample was peripheral blood, obtained 28 days after the second AZD1222 dose. These receptors all stem from an adult who received the AZD1222 COVID-19 vaccine.

J is TRBJ2-1 and V is TRBV6-5, with 11 bases that match TRBD2. Germline V gene sequence: CDR1 MNHEY, CDR2 SVGAGI. V shed 4 bases, J shed 8 bases, and the junction held 4 bases outside the gene matches. The CDR3 sequence is 14 residues long. The CDR3, as DNA: TGTGCCAGCAGTTTTAGCGGGGGGGACCATGAGCAGTTCTTC. Translated, it gives CASSFSGGDHEQFF.

In this sample, this clone turned up a few times. The J gene is TRBJ1-5, the V gene TRBV9; D perhaps matches TRBD1 (5 bases). V was cut by 0 bases and J by 9 bases, with 10 bases left in between. This CDR3 has 13 residues. CDR1 is SGDLS and CDR2 is YYNGEE in the germline V gene. CDR3 sequence (DNA): TGTGCCAGCAGCGTAGGGGGACCAGGGCCCCAGCATTTT. It translates to CASSVGGPGPQHF.

The chain has TRBV7-2 and TRBJ1-5; tentative D call: TRBD1 (6 bases). V was shortened by 4 bases and J by 13 bases, with 17 bases between the two germline ends. The CDR3 consists of 13 residues. Germline CDR1 reads SGHTA; CDR2 reads FQGNSA. CDR3 amino acids: CASSSSPGQSQHF. In DNA, the CDR3 is TGTGCCAGCAGCTCGTCCCCTGGACAGAGTCAGCATTTT.

This chain connects TRBV19 to TRBJ1-5; maybe TRBD1 (6 bases). The CDR3 is made up of 17 amino acids. Trimming pared 7 bases from V and 0 bases from J, leaving 19 bases between. The V gene's germline CDR1 is LNHDA and CDR2 SQIVND (reference sequence). The CDR3 DNA follows: TGTGCCAGTACTCACACAGGGACGGTTGTTAGCAATCAGCCCCAGCATTTT. It codes for CASTHTGTVVSNQPQHF.

The V and J genes are TRBV2 and TRBJ1-5, with no clear D. Trimming stripped 0 bases from V and 6 bases from J, with 6 bases between. The CDR3 has 13 amino acids. Germline CDR1 reads SNHLY; CDR2 reads FYNNEI. Here the CDR3 reads CASSEAEGQPQHF. DNA of the CDR3: TGTGCCAGCAGTGAAGCTGAGGGTCAGCCCCAGCATTTT.

This sequence joins TRBV5-5 and TRBJ2-7; D not certain. Trimming cost V 3 bases and J 3 bases, with 19 bases left between them. This CDR3 spans 16 amino acids. CDR1 SGHKS and CDR2 YYEKEE come from the germline V gene (reference sequence). CDR3 DNA sequence: TGTGCCAGCAGCTGGAGAGCAACTCCTCGAAACTACGAGCAGTACTTC. Protein product: CASSWRATPRNYEQYF.

The rearrangement links TRBV7-9 to TRBJ2-7; TRBD1 aligns across 8 bases. CDR1 SEHNR and CDR2 FQNEAQ come from the germline V gene (reference sequence). This CDR3 has 13 amino acids. J gave up 7 bases and V 5 bases, and 7 bases lay outside the gene matches. CDR3 sequence reads: CASSLGQGWEQYF. Here the CDR3 DNA reads TGTGCCAGCAGCCTAGGACAGGGTTGGGAGCAGTACTTC.

CDR3 nucleotide sequence: TGCGCCAGCAGTGAAGGCAGCTTTCTCACCGGGGAGCTGTTTTTT. Translated: CASSEGSFLTGELFF. The rearrangement links TRBV10-1 to TRBJ2-2, with D hard to call. CDR1 and CDR2 from the germline V gene are WNHNN and SYGVQD (reference sequence). CDR3 length equals 15 residues. Deletions cut 3 bases from V and 4 bases from J, with 12 bases between.

The rearrangement joins TRBV29-1 to TRBJ1-3; D is unresolved. Germline CDR1 is SQVTM and CDR2 is ANQGSEA. V was pared by 4 bases and J by 0 bases, with 4 bases between. This CDR3 has 12 residues. CDR3 in amino acids: CSVGGSGNTIYF. The CDR3 coding sequence is TGCAGCGTTGGGGGCTCTGGAAACACCATATATTTT.

The chain links TRBV7-8 to TRBJ2-7, with D possibly being TRBD1 (5 bases). Germline V gene lookup returns CDR1 SGHVS and CDR2 FQNEAQ. The V gene lost 5 bases and the J gene lost 2 bases, with 16 bases spanning the gap. There are 15 residues in the CDR3. CDR3 sequence reads: CASSLSSRAAYEQYF. The CDR3 nucleotides are TGTGCCAGCAGCCTTTCGTCCAGGGCGGCCTACGAGCAGTACTTC.

This clone was detected once. The genes are TRBV4-2 and TRBJ1-2; no reliable D call. V shed 1 base and J shed 4 bases, with 10 bases lying between them. The CDR3 is 14 amino acids. Germline values: CDR1 LGHNA, CDR2 YNFKEQ. This CDR3 is CASSQVTSGYGYTF. CDR3 bases: TGTGCCAGCAGCCAAGTGACATCGGGCTATGGCTACACCTTC.

The chain joins TRBV6-5 to TRBJ1-1; D perhaps matches TRBD1 (5 bases). This CDR3 has 15 residues. Trimming shortened V by 0 bases and J by 6 bases, and 14 bases separated the two germline ends. Germline CDR1 and CDR2: MNHEY and SVGAGI. The CDR3 DNA reads TGTGCCAGCAGTTACTCCGGTGGGACTCCCCCTGAAGCTTTCTTT. Protein: CASSYSGGTPPEAFF.

The V call is TRBV6-5, the J call TRBJ1-1; D unresolved. V dropped 1 base and J dropped 5 bases, with 5 bases sitting between them. Germline values: CDR1 MNHEY, CDR2 SVGAGI. The CDR3 totals 12 residues. CDR3 amino acids: CASSYLGTEAFF. In nucleotides, the CDR3 is TGTGCCAGCAGTTACTTGGGAACTGAAGCTTTCTTT.

The V and J genes are TRBV19 and TRBJ1-2, with 9 bases lining up with TRBD1. Germline V gene data show CDR1 as LNHDA and CDR2 as SQIVND (reference sequence). CDR3 length: 14 residues. V lost 4 bases and J lost 8; bases outside the gene matches: 8. The CDR3 loop reads CASSNRGRLSGYTF. The CDR3 coding sequence is TGTGCCAGTAGTAACAGGGGGCGTTTATCGGGCTACACCTTC. The full variable domain, rest sourced from reference TRBV19 and TRBJ1-2, is DGGITQSPKYLFRKEGQNVTLSCEQNLNHDAMYWYRQDPGQGLRLIYYSQIVNDFQKGDIAEGYSVSREKKESFPLTVTSAQKNPTAFYLCASSNRGRLSGYTFGSGTRLTVV.

This chain uses TRBV5-4 with TRBJ2-1; tentatively, D is TRBD2 (6 bases). Between the trimmed V and J ends, which lost 3 bases and 4 bases, there was a span of 17 bases. Germline-derived CDR1 and CDR2 are SGHNT and YYREEE (reference sequence). The CDR3 has 16 residues. The CDR3 DNA sequence: TGTGCCAGCAGCTGGGGGGACTTTCGAGTGTACAATGAGCAGTTCTTC. It is translated as CASSWGDFRVYNEQFF.

V gene TRBV6-5 combines with J gene TRBJ1-5; D unclear. The length of the CDR3 is 13 residues. Germline CDR1 is MNHEY and CDR2 is SVGAGI. V was pared by 0 bases and J by 8 bases, with 8 bases between. CDR3 loop: CASSYSWTEPQHF. In nucleotides, the CDR3 is TGTGCCAGCAGTTACTCTTGGACGGAGCCCCAGCATTTT.

The chain couples TRBV7-8 to TRBJ2-6, with D maybe TRBD1 (7 bases). Between the trimmed V and J ends, which lost 5 bases and 2 bases, there was a span of 19 bases. This CDR3 is built from 18 residues. Per germline, CDR1 SGHVS and CDR2 FQNEAQ. The CDR3 coding sequence is TGTGCCAGCAGCCTACGGGCACAGGGGACTCCTGGGGCCAACGTCCTGACTTTC. Encoded protein: CASSLRAQGTPGANVLTF.

In this sample, this clone turned up a few times. The chain couples TRBV5-1 to TRBJ2-7; no reliable D call. This CDR3 has 14 amino acids. Looked up from germline, CDR1 is SGHRS and CDR2 is YFSETQ. The V gene lost 0 bases and the J gene lost 4 bases, with 11 bases spanning the gap. The CDR3 nucleotides are TGCGCCAGCAGCTTGGACGGCCTTGGATACGAGCAGTACTTC. Translation gives CASSLDGLGYEQYF.

The table lists this clone with a few counts. The chain joins TRBV3-1 (or the pseudogene TRBV3-2) to TRBJ1-3; no firm D call. V gave up 0 bases and J gave up 4 bases, with 7 bases separating them. The CDR3 sequence is 14 residues long. Germline V gene sequence: CDR1 LGHDT, CDR2 YNNKEL (reference sequence). The CDR3 is CASSQDSAGNTIYF. The CDR3 nucleotides are TGTGCCAGCAGCCAAGATTCCGCGGGAAACACCATATATTTT.

The chain combines TRBV5-4 with TRBJ2-3; D not certain. The CDR3 is 14 amino acids. Germline V gives CDR1 SGHNT, CDR2 YYREEE (reference sequence). V was pared by 4 bases and J by 3 bases, with 12 bases between. The CDR3 loop is CASSPRRVTDTQYF. In DNA form, the CDR3 reads TGTGCCAGCAGCCCAAGACGGGTGACAGATACGCAGTATTTT.

The chain joins TRBV19 to TRBJ1-2; possible D gene TRBD1, 6 bases. From germline, CDR1 is LNHDA and CDR2 SQIVND (reference sequence). This CDR3 contains 14 residues. Trimming pared 3 bases from V and 0 bases from J, leaving 8 bases between. CDR3 nucleotides: TGTGCCAGTAGTATTCGGACAGCTAACTATGGCTACACCTTC. This sequence encodes CASSIRTANYGYTF.

A remark on this clone: Other DNA sequences from this sample encode an identical CDR3 as well. The gene calls are TRBV5-6 and TRBJ1-2; D is perhaps TRBD1 (5 bases). CDR3 length equals 12 residues. In germline, CDR1 is SGHDT, CDR2 YYEEEE. Deletions cut 0 bases from V and 5 bases from J, with 5 bases between. In DNA form, the CDR3 reads TGTGCCAGCAGCTTGGCAGGGTATGGCTACACCTTC. It encodes CASSLAGYGYTF.

The CDR3 DNA sequence: TGTGCCAGCAGCGAGTCTAACACTGAAGCTTTCTTT. Translated: CASSESNTEAFF. This sequence joins TRBV7-9 and TRBJ1-1; unclear D gene. V shed 5 bases and J shed 2 bases, with 6 bases lying between them. The V gene's germline CDR1 is SEHNR and CDR2 FQNEAQ (reference sequence). The CDR3 extends over 12 amino acids.

This rearrangement joins TRBV27 to TRBJ1-2; 8 positions match TRBD1. Germline V gene lookup returns CDR1 MNHEY and CDR2 SMNVEV (reference sequence). J lost 5 bases, V lost 5 bases, and 7 bases had no gene match. CDR3 length: 14 amino acids. The DNA for the CDR3 is TGTGCCAGCAGTCCCCAGGGGGCGCAATATGGCTACACCTTC. Protein product: CASSPQGAQYGYTF.

The V gene is TRBV2, the J gene TRBJ1-2; TRBD1 matches at 7 bases. Unmatched junction bases numbered 4, after V lost 6 bases and J lost 3 bases. The CDR3 has 13 amino acids. The germline gives CDR1 SNHLY, CDR2 FYNNEI. The CDR3 region is CASRGRGDYGYTF. CDR3 DNA sequence: TGTGCCAGCAGAGGCAGGGGGGACTATGGCTACACCTTC.

This chain connects TRBV5-1 to TRBJ1-1; D gene ambiguous. The V end was cut by 3 bases, the J end by 3 bases, with 15 bases between. The CDR3 contains 15 residues. Germline CDR1 is SGHRS and CDR2 is YFSETQ. The CDR3 coding sequence is TGCGCCAGCAGCTCCCGACCGGACCTGGACACTGAAGCTTTCTTT. Translating gives CASSSRPDLDTEAFF.

The chain employs TRBV3-1 (or the pseudogene TRBV3-2) and TRBJ1-5; 7 positions agree with TRBD1. The junction had 10 bases not matched to a gene; V was cut back by 4 bases and J by 1 base. This CDR3 spans 17 amino acids. Per germline, CDR1 LGHDT and CDR2 YNNKEL (reference sequence). The CDR3 nucleotides are TGTGCCAGCAGCCTTACCTCAGGGACAGAGAGCAATCAGCCCCAGCATTTT. Protein sequence: CASSLTSGTESNQPQHF.

This chain connects TRBV13 to TRBJ2-2; D is unresolved. Germline CDR1 PRHDT, CDR2 FYEKMQ (reference sequence). The CDR3 consists of 13 residues. Deletions cut 1 base from V and 3 bases from J, with 3 bases between. For the CDR3, the DNA is TGTGCCAGCAGCTTAGTCTACACCGGGGAGCTGTTTTTT. Its translation is CASSLVYTGELFF.

This clone was seen only once. The genes are TRBV4-1 and TRBJ1-2, with D hard to call. The CDR3 is 15 amino acids. From germline, CDR1 is MGHRA and CDR2 YSYEKL. V was clipped by 0 bases and J by 1 base, with 9 bases between them. As DNA, the CDR3 is TGCGCCAGCAGCCAAGAATTGAATATTAACTATGGCTACACCTTC. It is translated as CASSQELNINYGYTF.